This record looks at one TCR beta chain sequence and its context. Its target is unknown. The data were obtained in a study of a mutant IDH1 vaccine in newly diagnosed glioma. Study-wide context: Vaccines began 4-6 weeks after radiotherapy alone, or with temozolomide cycles.

The table came from immunoSEQ multiplex PCR; TCRdb's copy has only in-frame clones and leaves some out. Of 100,000 to 150,000 clones listed, over 75% are singletons. This CDR3 has 16 residues. Germline CDR1 is MNHEY and CDR2 is SMNVEV (reference sequence). V was clipped by 5 bases and J by 3 bases, with 17 bases between them. Study-level points and caveats: Changes in the top peripheral T cell clonotypes seemingly had no bearing on pseudoprogression.

Documented time point: week 11, during vaccination. Doses consisted of 300 ug of mutant IDH1 20-mer peptide each, paired with topical imiquimod. The V call is TRBV27, the J call TRBJ1-5; D is perhaps TRBD1 (5 bases). The sample consisted of PBMCs, taken from a glioma patient whose treatment included an IDH1 peptide vaccine. This clonotype was sampled from a man aged 40-55 years with glioma. The CDR3 DNA follows: TGTGCCAGCAGTGCCTACCGGGACGGACTCAATCAGCCCCAGCATTTT. Protein: CASSAYRDGLNQPQHF.